Described below is a single T cell receptor (beta chain) sequence and its context. TCRdb reprocessed the PCR reads with MiXCR, giving one entry per CDR3 protein. The sample has over 9,500 distinct CDR3 sequences; roughly half are singletons. This specimen comes from a study of tumor-infiltrating lymphocytes in oesophageal squamous cell carcinoma. The J segment lost 10 bases and the V segment lost 0 bases, leaving 7 bases of the junction unmatched. The germline V gene has CDR1 LGHDT and CDR2 YNNKEL (reference sequence). This CDR3 is built from 15 residues. The chain carries TRBV3-1 and TRBJ2-7, with 12 bases that match TRBD2. The sequencing input was normal esophageal tissue next to the tumor. This receptor was obtained from a male donor with esophageal squamous cell carcinoma. The CDR3, as DNA: TGTGCCAGCAGCCAAGAGGTTCTAGCGGGAGGGGCCCAGTACTTC. It specifies CASSQEVLAGGAQYF.